Listed here are 20 T cell receptor beta chains from one sample, sequenced in a study of cytomegalovirus exposure and HLA in healthy donors. Only in-frame clones appear in the TCRdb table, and some are missing; sequencing was by immunoSEQ multiplex PCR. This sample has 200,000 or so clones; over 65% occur once, and the top ten carry roughly 7.5%. Specimen: PBMCs. These receptors were collected from a man aged 18-30 years in good health and CMV-seropositive.

The chain combines TRBV30 with TRBJ2-7; TRBD2 might be the D (6 bases). CDR1 is GTSNPN and CDR2 is SVGIG in the germline V gene (reference sequence). CDR3 length: 16 residues. Trimming stripped 6 bases from V and 0 bases from J, with 21 bases between. The CDR3 nucleotides are TGTGCCTGTGTGTTATCGGGGGAGGAGGTCTCCTACGAGCAGTACTTC. Amino acid sequence: CACVLSGEEVSYEQYF.

This chain connects TRBV28 to TRBJ1-1, with no clear D. Germline CDR1 is MDHEN and CDR2 is SYDVKM. V gave up 3 bases and J gave up 0 bases, with 2 bases separating them. The CDR3 totals 12 residues. This CDR3 reads CASSFLNTEAFF. The CDR3, as DNA: TGTGCCAGCAGTTTCTTGAACACTGAAGCTTTCTTT.

The chain recombines TRBV27 with TRBJ2-1, with TRBD1 matching 9 bases. The J segment lost 5 bases and the V segment lost 4 bases, leaving 12 bases of the junction unmatched. There are 17 residues in the CDR3. The germline CDR1 and CDR2 sequences are MNHEY and SMNVEV (reference sequence). The chain's CDR3 is CASSYTRTGEIHNEQFF. The CDR3 nucleotides read TGTGCCAGCAGTTATACCCGGACAGGGGAAATACACAATGAGCAGTTCTTC.

The chain links TRBV11-1 to TRBJ2-5; 8 positions match TRBD2. Per the germline V gene, CDR1 is SGHAT and CDR2 is FQDESV (reference sequence). J gave up 2 bases and V 0 bases, and 2 bases lay outside the gene matches. CDR3 length: 15 amino acids. Here the CDR3 reads CASSLAPGGQETQYF. As DNA, the CDR3 is TGTGCCAGCAGCTTAGCCCCGGGAGGGCAAGAGACCCAGTACTTC.

This chain links TRBV5-6 with TRBJ2-4; D is unclear. The germline CDR1 and CDR2 sequences are SGHDT and YYEEEE. The CDR3 length is 16 residues. The V and J ends lost 0 bases and 3 bases respectively, with 13 bases between them. The CDR3 region is CASSLAPSQVKNIQYF. Written as DNA, the CDR3 is TGTGCCAGCAGCTTGGCCCCGAGCCAAGTCAAAAACATTCAGTACTTC.

This clone was found a few times. J is TRBJ1-1 and V is TRBV28, with TRBD1 identical over 8 bases. The CDR3 covers 15 residues. Germline V gives CDR1 MDHEN, CDR2 SYDVKM. The trim removed 5 bases at V and 10 bases at J, leaving 15 bases unmatched. CDR3 sequence reads: CASSHGDRWGFGAFF. CDR3 nucleotide sequence: TGTGCCAGCAGTCATGGGGACAGGTGGGGTTTTGGAGCTTTCTTT.

The rearrangement links TRBV4-2 to TRBJ2-7; possibly TRBD1 for D (5 bases). CDR3 length: 13 amino acids. Germline V gene sequence: CDR1 LGHNA, CDR2 YNFKEQ. V lost 3 bases to trimming and J lost 0 bases, with 6 bases between them. CDR3 protein: CASSQTDSYEQYF. The CDR3 coding sequence is TGTGCCAGCAGCCAGACAGACTCCTACGAGCAGTACTTC.

The V gene is TRBV5-1, the J gene TRBJ2-4; 10 bases are a match to TRBD2. The germline gives CDR1 SGHRS, CDR2 YFSETQ. The CDR3 loop spans 14 amino acids. J gave up 6 bases and V 2 bases, and 2 bases lay outside the gene matches. CDR3 bases: TGCGCCAGCAGCTTCAGCGGGAGGGGAAACATTCAGTACTTC. This encodes CASSFSGRGNIQYF.

This clone appeared a single time. The chain recombines TRBV2 with TRBJ2-6; possible D gene TRBD1, 6 bases. This CDR3 spans 17 amino acids. The V and J ends lost 8 bases and 0 bases respectively, with 17 bases between them. Germline CDR1 and CDR2: SNHLY and FYNNEI. The CDR3 sequence is CASLTGRIDSGANVLTF. CDR3 nucleotide sequence: TGTGCCAGCCTAACAGGGAGAATTGACTCTGGGGCCAACGTCCTGACTTTC.

The V and J genes are TRBV11-2 and TRBJ2-7; 9 bases line up with TRBD1. The CDR3 length is 18 residues. The junction had 16 bases not matched to a gene; V was cut back by 4 bases and J by 3 bases. Germline CDR1 and CDR2: SGHAT and FQNNGV. The CDR3 bases are TGTGCCAGCAGCTCCTTAGGGATCCGGGACAGGGACAACTACGAGCAGTACTTC. Translation gives CASSSLGIRDRDNYEQYF.

The J gene is TRBJ2-2, the V gene TRBV18, with 8 bases lining up with TRBD1. With V trimmed by 6 bases and J by 0 bases, 3 bases remained unmatched. The CDR3 is made up of 15 amino acids. Per germline, CDR1 KGHSH and CDR2 LQKENI. The CDR3 loop is CASSPGQANTGELFF. For the CDR3, the DNA is TGTGCCAGCTCGCCGGGACAGGCGAACACCGGGGAGCTGTTTTTT.

A remark on this clone: The junction does not match germline at one end; this may be a read error. The rearrangement links TRBV7-3 to TRBJ1-1, with no clear D. Germline CDR1 SGHTA, CDR2 FQGTGA. This CDR3 has 12 amino acids. CDR3: CASSLREGMVIF. The DNA for the CDR3 is TGTGCCAGCAGCTTAAGGGAGGGAATGGTGATCTTT.

This clone was counted only a few times. Other DNA sequences from this sample encode an identical CDR3 as well. The chain carries TRBV27 and TRBJ2-1; D uncertain. Per germline, CDR1 MNHEY and CDR2 SMNVEV (reference sequence). V was trimmed by 3 bases and J by 0 bases, leaving 6 bases between them. The CDR3 length is 14 residues. The CDR3: CASSFEASYNEQFF. DNA of the CDR3: TGTGCCAGCAGTTTCGAGGCCTCCTACAATGAGCAGTTCTTC.

A single count supports this clone. This chain links TRBV5-4 with TRBJ2-4; D is perhaps TRBD2 (6 bases). V lost 1 base and J lost 0, with 8 bases in between. CDR1 and CDR2 (germline): SGHNT, YYREEE (reference sequence). The CDR3 extends over 15 amino acids. CDR3 loop: CASSLTGLAKNIQYF. Written as DNA, the CDR3 is TGTGCCAGCAGCTTGACGGGACTAGCCAAAAACATTCAGTACTTC.

The rearrangement links TRBV7-2 to TRBJ2-1; D not resolved. Trimming took 0 bases from V and 2 from J, leaving 5 bases between them. Germline V CDR1 and CDR2: SGHTA, FQGNSA. The CDR3 consists of 14 residues. The CDR3 DNA sequence: TGTGCCAGCAGCTTAGCGGCGGCCTACAATGAGCAGTTCTTC. Translation: CASSLAAAYNEQFF.

This clone was seen only a few times. This CDR3 is CASRVRGSYEQYF. The CDR3 DNA follows: TGTGCCAGCAGGGTCAGGGGATCCTACGAGCAGTACTTC. The chain recombines TRBV7-8 with TRBJ2-7, with a possible D match to TRBD1 (6 bases). CDR1 and CDR2 from the germline V gene are SGHVS and FQNEAQ. Trimming took off 6 bases at V and 1 base at J, with 10 bases between the two ends. This CDR3 spans 13 amino acids.

V usage is TRBV27 and J usage is TRBJ1-2; 10 nucleotides align to TRBD1. V was clipped by 6 bases and J by 6 bases; unmatched bases: 4. CDR3 length: 13 residues. In germline, CDR1 is MNHEY, CDR2 SMNVEV (reference sequence). CDR3 residues: CASRAGQGDGYTF. CDR3 nucleotide sequence: TGTGCCAGCAGGGCCGGACAGGGGGATGGCTACACCTTC.

V usage is TRBV7-9 and J usage is TRBJ2-1; TRBD2 agrees at 7 bases. The CDR3 spans 15 residues. The germline V gene encodes CDR1 SEHNR and CDR2 FQNEAQ (reference sequence). After removal of 2 bases from V and 2 bases from J, the junction contained 3 bases not matched to a gene. Here the CDR3 reads CASSLPSGPYNEQFF. The CDR3 bases are TGTGCCAGCAGCTTACCTAGCGGCCCCTACAATGAGCAGTTCTTC.

The chain is built from TRBV5-5 and TRBJ2-4; possible D gene TRBD2, 5 bases. Per the germline V gene, CDR1 is SGHKS and CDR2 is YYEKEE (reference sequence). This CDR3 region has 14 residues. Between the trimmed V and J ends, which lost 0 bases and 13 bases, there was a span of 17 bases. CDR3 residues: CASSLESIGVPQYF. CDR3 DNA: TGTGCCAGCAGCTTGGAATCGATCGGGGTACCGCAGTACTTC.

The V call is TRBV5-4, the J call TRBJ2-7, with a possible D match to TRBD1 (6 bases). The germline V gene has CDR1 SGHNT and CDR2 YYREEE (reference sequence). CDR3 size: 15 residues. V lost 3 bases to trimming and J lost 4 bases, with 17 bases between them. The CDR3 sequence: CASSSIRDTQYEQYF. DNA for the CDR3: TGTGCCAGCAGCTCAATCAGGGACACGCAATACGAGCAGTACTTC.